Listed below are T cell receptor beta chains from one sample, sequenced in a study of follicular helper T cells after annual influenza vaccination. Libraries were prepared by immunoSEQ multiplex PCR; TCRdb keeps only in-frame clonotypes and omits some of them. There are thousands of clones in the sample; roughly 80% occur only once, and about 4% lies in the top ten. This material consisted of CXCR5+ CD38- circulating T follicular helper cells from blood, taken 7 days after influenza vaccination. These receptors were taken from an adult who received the influenza vaccine. CDR3s include the opening cysteine and the closing phenylalanine or tryptophan.

V gene	CDR3 length	J gene	CDR3 protein
TRBV28	16	TRBJ2-7	CASRSYGTGISYEQYF
TRBV2	14	TRBJ1-2	CASTPEGPNLGYTF
TRBV7-9	11	TRBJ2-7	CASSPISEQYF
TRBV30	14	TRBJ2-7	CAWRGDRGFYEQYF
TRBV28	16	TRBJ2-7	CASSLRTGGRLYEQYF
TRBV6-1	15	TRBJ1-2	CASSETGTGYRGYTF
TRBV7-9	12	TRBJ1-1	CASSLPHTEAFF
TRBV6-6	15	TRBJ1-6	CASRLPGGGNSPLHF
TRBV11-2	13	TRBJ2-4	CASSLLGQNIQYF
TRBV28	15	TRBJ1-1	CASSLGGGANTEAFF
TRBV19	15	TRBJ2-2	CASSISTAGSGELFF
TRBV7-2	17	TRBJ2-1	CASSLESAGGSYNEQFF
TRBV7-8	15	TRBJ1-2	CASSLAWEANYGYTF
TRBV15	14	TRBJ1-2	CATSRARVGYGYTF
TRBV5-1	14	TRBJ1-6	CASSSGILDSPLHF
TRBV6-1	15	TRBJ2-1	CASSEAGRSYNEQFF
TRBV5-4	13	TRBJ2-1	CASSLNRVNEQFF
TRBV6-6	14	TRBJ1-3	CASSSGPSGNTIYF
TRBV7-2	14	TRBJ1-2	CASSLESTGGGYTF
TRBV10-2	14	TRBJ2-5	CASSASSIEETQYF
TRBV28	15	TRBJ2-2	CASTKPGGGTGELFF
TRBV14	13	TRBJ2-4	CASSQDRGAIQYF
TRBV4-1	15	TRBJ2-3	CASSRGQGGPDTQYF
TRBV5-4	15	TRBJ2-5	CASSYSGGPRETQYF
TRBV28	13	TRBJ1-2	CASSLNRGGGYTF
TRBV10-2	12	TRBJ2-1	CASMGGGNEQFF
TRBV6-5	13	TRBJ2-7	CASGTDRVHEQYF
TRBV28	17	TRBJ1-3	CASSFTRYRQAGNTIYF
TRBV2	15	TRBJ2-3	CASSAQGSSTDTQYF
TRBV27	13	TRBJ1-5	CASSADRVQPQHF
TRBV2	14	TRBJ2-1	CASTFQGAFNEQFF
TRBV7-2	14	TRBJ1-1	CASSLSSVNTEAFF
TRBV5-1	16	TRBJ2-3	CASSLGGTTSTDTQYF
TRBV15	17	TRBJ2-1	CATSREGRLAGANEQFF
TRBV2	14	TRBJ2-2	CASSVDRGTGELFF
TRBV30	17	TRBJ1-4	CAWSPLLVGATNEKLFF
TRBV2	13	TRBJ1-2	CASRQGTNYGYTF
TRBV7-8	15	TRBJ2-3	CASSLVGGYTDTQYF
TRBV18	11	TRBJ2-7	CASSPEYEQYF
TRBV2	13	TRBJ2-1	CASSGWTVYEQFF
TRBV30	16	TRBJ2-2	CAWNFRGARATGELFF
TRBV7-8	18	TRBJ2-7	CASSLGGWGSPNSYEQYF
TRBV7-2	18	TRBJ2-1	CASSLVGTVAINYNEQFF
TRBV19	17	TRBJ2-6	CASSIIGGLSGANVLTF
TRBV5-6	15	TRBJ2-3	CASSLERGASDTQYF
TRBV5-4	14	TRBJ2-5	CASSLVGSQETQYF
TRBV6-5	12	TRBJ1-5	CASSRKEGPQHF
TRBV2	15	TRBJ2-5	CASLRQGLQQETQYF
TRBV5-5	14	TRBJ2-7	CASSFGQGSDEQYF
TRBV29-1	13	TRBJ1-2	CSVATGGDYGYTF
TRBV9	15	TRBJ2-7	CASSPRSSGDYEQYF
TRBV18	15	.	CASSPPGSASYEQYF
TRBV4-2	16	TRBJ2-3	CASSQSTGGRTDTQYF
TRBV18	16	TRBJ1-1	CASSPQVGKGNTEAFF
TRBV27	14	TRBJ2-6	CASSLSSGANVLTF